These 18 T cell receptor beta chains originate from one sample sequenced in a study of blood T cell repertoires in COVID-19. Data came from immunoSEQ multiplex PCR; TCRdb stores just in-frame clones and leaves some out. The sample contains more than 120,000 clones, 87% of which appear only once. The sequencing sample was made of peripheral blood. Every receptor here comes from a woman aged 50 to 60 with acute or convalescent COVID-19.

This chain links TRBV5-1 with TRBJ1-2; tentatively, D is TRBD1 (6 bases). With 0 bases removed from V and 0 bases from J, the gap between germline ends came to 15 bases. The germline V gene encodes CDR1 SGHRS and CDR2 YFSETQ. CDR3 length: 17 residues. This chain's CDR3 is CASSLEWGLRSNYGYTF. The DNA of the CDR3 is TGCGCCAGCAGCTTGGAATGGGGGCTGCGATCTAACTATGGCTACACCTTC.

The rearrangement joins TRBV7-9 to TRBJ1-5; 7 bases are shared with TRBD1. In germline, CDR1 is SEHNR, CDR2 FQNEAQ (reference sequence). V gave up 5 bases and J gave up 3 bases; unmatched junction bases: 1. This CDR3 is built from 13 residues. This CDR3 is CASSGQDNQPQHF. The CDR3 bases are TGTGCCAGCAGCGGACAGGACAATCAGCCCCAGCATTTT.

The chain recombines TRBV5-1 with TRBJ2-3, with TRBD2 matching 12 bases. The CDR3 is 14 residues long. Germline assignment: CDR1 SGHRS and CDR2 YFSETQ. With 4 bases clipped from V and 6 bases from J, the junction kept 3 bases outside the gene matches. In nucleotides, the CDR3 is TGCGCCAGCAGCCTAGCGGGAGGGCCGGATACGCAGTATTTT. Translation: CASSLAGGPDTQYF.

The rearrangement joins TRBV9 to TRBJ2-5; maybe TRBD2 (5 bases). The CDR3 contains 13 residues. Trimming left V 4 bases short and J 1 base short, with 8 bases between. Looked up from germline, CDR1 is SGDLS and CDR2 is YYNGEE. CDR3 DNA: TGTGCCAGCAGCATCCGGGGCCAAGAGACCCAGTACTTC. Translated: CASSIRGQETQYF.

The chain recombines TRBV5-6 with TRBJ2-1; 10 nucleotides align to TRBD1. Trimming at V came to 4 bases and at J to 4 bases, leaving 8 bases not matched to a gene. CDR3 length equals 16 residues. Germline V gene data show CDR1 as SGHDT and CDR2 as YYEEEE. In nucleotides, the CDR3 is TGTGCCAGCAGCGCCCCCGGGACAGGGGTGTACAATGAGCAGTTCTTC. Translating gives CASSAPGTGVYNEQFF.

This chain connects TRBV12-5 to TRBJ1-2, with TRBD1 as a possible D gene (6 bases). Trimming took off 6 bases at V and 3 bases at J, with 11 bases between the two ends. The germline gives CDR1 LGHNT, CDR2 FRNRAP. This CDR3 region has 13 residues. The CDR3 reads CASGREGDYGYTF. In DNA, the CDR3 is TGTGCTAGTGGACGAGAGGGGGACTATGGCTACACCTTC.

V and J are TRBV2 and TRBJ2-3; D may be TRBD1 (6 bases). V was pared by 5 bases and J by 0 bases, with 15 bases between. CDR3 length: 16 residues. In germline, CDR1 is SNHLY, CDR2 FYNNEI. In DNA form, the CDR3 reads TGTGCCAGCAGTCCTTCCAATGGACAGAGCACAGATACGCAGTATTTT. It translates to CASSPSNGQSTDTQYF.

This clone has just one count. The gene calls are TRBV6-4 and TRBJ1-5, with unresolved D. V was pared by 3 bases and J by 5 bases, with 8 bases between. Per the germline V gene, CDR1 is MRHNA and CDR2 is SNTAGT. CDR3 length: 13 residues. This CDR3 is CASSEEGDQPQHF. DNA of the CDR3: TGTGCCAGCAGTGAGGAGGGAGATCAGCCCCAGCATTTT.

Only one count was recorded for this clone. The chain has TRBV9 and TRBJ2-3, with a tentative D call TRBD2 (6 bases). Germline values: CDR1 SGDLS, CDR2 YYNGEE. Trimming removed 0 bases from V and 3 bases from J, with 14 bases in between. CDR3 length: 16 amino acids. CDR3 nucleotide sequence: TGTGCCAGCAGCGTAGAGGGCGGGGTGGTTACAGATACGCAGTATTTT. Its protein product is CASSVEGGVVTDTQYF.

This sequence joins TRBV28 and TRBJ2-2, with a possible D match to TRBD2 (5 bases). The CDR3 totals 14 residues. V lost 7 bases and J 2 bases, leaving 11 bases between the germline ends. CDR1 is MDHEN and CDR2 is SYDVKM in the germline V gene. The CDR3 coding sequence is TGTGCCAGCATCTGGACTTATAACACCGGGGAGCTGTTTTTT. Protein sequence: CASIWTYNTGELFF.

V usage is TRBV30 and J usage is TRBJ1-5; no firm D call. The germline gives CDR1 GTSNPN, CDR2 SVGIG (reference sequence). V shed 1 base and J shed 7 bases, with 11 bases lying between them. CDR3 length: 13 residues. The CDR3 here is CAWSGGTGQPQHF. The CDR3 DNA follows: TGTGCCTGGAGTGGGGGAACGGGGCAGCCCCAGCATTTT.

CDR3 DNA sequence: TGTGCCAGCAGCTTGGCCAGGGACTACTCCTACAATGAGCAGTTCTTC. This encodes CASSLARDYSYNEQFF. The V and J genes are TRBV5-6 and TRBJ2-1; TRBD2 agrees at 7 bases. Unmatched junction bases numbered 3, after V lost 0 bases and J lost 0 bases. In germline, CDR1 is SGHDT, CDR2 YYEEEE. The CDR3 sequence is 16 residues long.

V usage is TRBV5-1 and J usage is TRBJ1-2; TRBD1 matches at 7 bases. The length of the CDR3 is 13 residues. Germline trimming cut 4 bases from V and 8 bases from J; bases unmatched to any gene: 8. Germline-derived CDR1 and CDR2 are SGHRS and YFSETQ. CDR3 coding DNA: TGCGCCAGCAGCCTAGGGGGCGCGTGGGGCTACACCTTC. Translated, it gives CASSLGGAWGYTF.

The chain carries TRBV6-5 and TRBJ1-3, with 8 bases identical to TRBD1. The V segment lost 4 bases and the J segment 0 bases; nucleotides outside the gene matches: 5. This CDR3 region has 16 residues. CDR1 and CDR2 (germline): MNHEY, SVGAGI. The CDR3 region has the DNA TGTGCCAGCAGTTTGGGACAGGTCTACTCTGGAAACACCATATATTTT. Translated: CASSLGQVYSGNTIYF.

The chain is built from TRBV4-2 and TRBJ1-1; a weak D match, TRBD1 (6 bases). Per the germline V gene, CDR1 is LGHNA and CDR2 is YNFKEQ. This CDR3 spans 15 amino acids. The V end lost 3 bases, the J end lost 0 bases, and 11 bases lay between the germline ends. The CDR3 region is CASSQPGQMNTEAFF. CDR3 coding DNA: TGTGCCAGCAGCCAGCCCGGACAGATGAACACTGAAGCTTTCTTT.

CDR3 coding DNA: TGCGCCAGCAGCTTTACAGGGGTTGCCTACGAGCAGTACTTC. This encodes CASSFTGVAYEQYF. The rearrangement uses TRBV5-1 and TRBJ2-7; TRBD1 matches at 7 bases. V trimming: 2 bases; J trimming: 2 bases; junction bases outside the gene matches: 4. The germline V gene encodes CDR1 SGHRS and CDR2 YFSETQ. The CDR3 is made up of 14 amino acids.

The V gene is TRBV7-9, the J gene TRBJ1-1; TRBD1 is a possible D gene (6 bases). The V gene's germline CDR1 is SEHNR and CDR2 FQNEAQ (reference sequence). V shed 3 bases and J shed 0 bases, with 8 bases lying between them. There are 14 residues in the CDR3. For the CDR3, the DNA is TGTGCCAGCAGCTTGGACAGAATGAACACTGAAGCTTTCTTT. Residues: CASSLDRMNTEAFF.

The chain joins TRBV24-1 to TRBJ2-3, with 7 bases lining up with TRBD1. Germline CDR1 is KGHDR and CDR2 is SFDVKD. V lost 4 bases and J lost 2; bases outside the gene matches: 2. The CDR3 consists of 14 residues. This CDR3 is CATSEGTVTDTQYF. In DNA form, the CDR3 reads TGTGCCACCAGTGAGGGGACAGTCACAGATACGCAGTATTTT.